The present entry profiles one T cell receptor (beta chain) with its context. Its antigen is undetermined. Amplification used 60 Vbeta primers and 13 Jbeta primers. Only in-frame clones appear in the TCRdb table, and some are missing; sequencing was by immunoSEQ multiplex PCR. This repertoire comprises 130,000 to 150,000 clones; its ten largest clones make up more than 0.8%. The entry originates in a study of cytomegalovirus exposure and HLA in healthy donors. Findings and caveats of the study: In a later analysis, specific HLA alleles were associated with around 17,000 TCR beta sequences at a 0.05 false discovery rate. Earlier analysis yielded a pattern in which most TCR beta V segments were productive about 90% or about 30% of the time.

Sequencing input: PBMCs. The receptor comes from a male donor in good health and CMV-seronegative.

The CDR3 DNA reads TGTGCCAGCAGCTTGGTGGTGGGGGCAGGGCAAGAGACCCAGTACTTC. Translation gives CASSLVVGAGQETQYF. The rearrangement links TRBV5-5 to TRBJ2-5; perhaps TRBD1 as D (6 bases). Germline V gene sequence: CDR1 SGHKS, CDR2 YYEKEE (reference sequence). Trimming removed 0 bases at V and 2 bases at J, with 14 bases between. The CDR3 runs to 16 residues.